Presented here are 25 T cell receptor beta chains from one specimen sequenced in a study of T cells in Graves' hyperthyroidism and ophthalmopathy. Amplification targeted TCR beta CDR3 regions from RNA transcripts. The HTBI primer set drove a first-round RT-PCR of the TCR CDR3. One entry per CDR3 protein results from TCRdb running MiXCR on the multiplex PCR reads. Here the sample spans about 500,000 distinct CDR3 sequences, roughly 45% being singletons. Sequenced material: peripheral blood or thyroid tissue (not recorded which). The receptors originated from an adult woman with Graves' disease, either hyperthyroidism or ophthalmopathy (not recorded which).

This clonotype has a count of ten or more. The chain joins TRBV7-9 to TRBJ1-5, with 7 bases matching TRBD1. The junction had 2 bases not matched to a gene; V was cut back by 0 bases and J by 6 bases. CDR1 is SEHNR and CDR2 is FQNEAQ in the germline V gene (reference sequence). The CDR3 loop spans 14 amino acids. The chain's CDR3 is CASSLAGDSQPQHF. Here the CDR3 DNA reads TGTGCCAGCAGCTTAGCCGGGGACAGTCAGCCCCAGCATTTT.

The V and J genes are TRBV7-8 and TRBJ1-2; 7 bases fit TRBD1. V lost 3 bases and J lost 0; bases outside the gene matches: 4. CDR1 SGHVS and CDR2 FQNEAQ come from the germline V gene. This CDR3 contains 15 residues. The CDR3 coding sequence is TGTGCCAGCAGCTTGGGGCAGGGGGCTAACTATGGCTACACCTTC. Amino acids: CASSLGQGANYGYTF. The full variable domain, completed using reference TRBV7-8 and TRBJ1-2, is GAGVSQSPRYKVAKRGQDVALRCDPISGHVSLFWYQQALGQGPEFLTYFQNEAQLDKSGLPSDRFFAERPEGSVSTLKIQRTQQEDSAVYLCASSLGQGANYGYTFGSGTRLTVV.

This chain links TRBV7-8 with TRBJ1-5; no definite D call. Germline V gives CDR1 SGHVS, CDR2 FQNEAQ. CDR3 size: 15 residues. V lost 3 bases and J lost 8, with 17 bases in between. In DNA, the CDR3 is TGTGCCAGCAGCTTTGGCCCCGGGAGGTTTGAGCCCCAGCATTTT. This encodes CASSFGPGRFEPQHF.

The sample holds many counts of this clonotype. The chain combines TRBV20-1 with TRBJ2-7, with 7 positions matching TRBD1. This CDR3 is 13 amino acids long. V dropped 6 bases and J dropped 2; count of bases not matched to a gene: 7. Germline-derived CDR1 and CDR2 are DFQATT and SNEGSKA (reference sequence). CDR3 DNA: TGCAGTGCCCGGGACAGTCTTGCCTACGAGCAGTACTTC. The encoded protein is CSARDSLAYEQYF.

J is TRBJ2-5 and V is TRBV19; 11 bases fit TRBD1. J lost 5 bases, V lost 7 bases, and 6 bases had no gene match. CDR1 and CDR2 from the germline V gene are LNHDA and SQIVND (reference sequence). The CDR3 has 14 amino acids. CDR3 loop: CASTPDRGHETQYF. In DNA, the CDR3 is TGTGCCAGTACCCCGGACAGGGGGCACGAGACCCAGTACTTC.

This clonotype was seen at least ten times. The chain combines TRBV7-9 with TRBJ2-7; D may be TRBD1 (7 bases). Between the trimmed V and J ends, which lost 2 bases and 4 bases, there was a span of 15 bases. The CDR3 has 15 residues. Germline lookup yields CDR1 SEHNR and CDR2 FQNEAQ (reference sequence). The CDR3 nucleotides read TGTGCCAGCAGCTTAAGTGGAGGGGGCGCATACGAGCAGTACTTC. This sequence encodes CASSLSGGGAYEQYF.

A word on this clonotype: The junction departs from germline at one end; a sequencing error may be responsible. The chain links TRBV9 to TRBJ1-2, with 10 bases that match TRBD1. The CDR3 is made up of 12 amino acids. CDR1 is SGDLS and CDR2 is YYNGEE in the germline V gene. CDR3 coding DNA: TGTGCCAGCAGCGAGTGGGACAGGGGCTTTTCCTTC. This translates into CASSEWDRGFSF.

This sequence joins TRBV7-9 and TRBJ1-2, with D possibly being TRBD1 (5 bases). Germline CDR1 and CDR2: SEHNR and FQNEAQ (reference sequence). V was trimmed by 8 bases and J by 3 bases, leaving 13 bases between them. CDR3 length equals 13 residues. CDR3 protein: CASRRTGDYGYTF. The CDR3 nucleotides are TGTGCCAGCCGGAGAACGGGGGACTATGGCTACACCTTC.

This clonotype showed up just a few times. This chain uses TRBV7-9 with TRBJ2-7; D is perhaps TRBD1 (6 bases). V was cut by 8 bases and J by 3 bases, with 14 bases left in between. From germline, CDR1 is SEHNR and CDR2 FQNEAQ (reference sequence). The CDR3 loop spans 13 amino acids. CDR3 DNA sequence: TGTGCCAGCGGCAGAGACAGGAACTACGAGCAGTACTTC. Its protein is CASGRDRNYEQYF. The variable domain in full, completed from reference TRBV7-9 and TRBJ2-7, reads DTGVSQNPRHKITKRGQNVTFRCDPISEHNRLYWYRQTLGQGPEFLTYFQNEAQLEKSRLLSDRFSAERPKGSFSTLEIQRTEQGDSAMYLCASGRDRNYEQYFGPGTRLTVT.

The table lists this clonotype with many counts. The V and J genes are TRBV5-4 and TRBJ1-2; D is ambiguous. The CDR3 runs 14 residues. Trimming removed 0 bases at V and 3 bases at J, with 9 bases between. Germline CDR1 SGHNT, CDR2 YYREEE (reference sequence). CDR3 amino acids: CASSLDGPYYGYTF. The CDR3 DNA sequence: TGTGCCAGCAGCTTGGACGGCCCATACTATGGCTACACCTTC. Drawing the rest from reference TRBV5-4 and TRBJ1-2, the complete variable domain is ETGVTQSPTHLIKTRGQQVTLRCSSQSGHNTVSWYQQALGQGPQFIFQYYREEENGRGNFPPRFSGLQFPNYSSELNVNALELDDSALYLCASSLDGPYYGYTFGSGTRLTVV.

The sample holds a few counts of this clonotype. The CDR3, as DNA: TGTGCCAGCAGCTTAGTGACTAGCACCCAAGAGACCCAGTACTTC. Translation: CASSLVTSTQETQYF. This sequence joins TRBV5-5 and TRBJ2-5; TRBD2 matches 7 bases. With 2 bases clipped from V and 1 base from J, the junction kept 5 bases outside the gene matches. The CDR3 length is 15 residues. Germline V gene sequence: CDR1 SGHKS, CDR2 YYEKEE (reference sequence).

The V and J genes are TRBV29-1 and TRBJ1-2, with 11 bases fitting TRBD1. This CDR3 has 14 residues. The germline CDR1 and CDR2 sequences are SQVTM and ANQGSEA. After removal of 6 bases from V and 4 bases from J, the junction contained 7 bases not matched to a gene. The CDR3 is CSVQVGTGGYGYTF. DNA for the CDR3: TGCAGCGTCCAGGTGGGGACAGGGGGCTATGGCTACACCTTC.

In regard to this clonotype: A junction boundary mismatches the germline segment, possibly from a read error. This chain uses TRBV7-7 with TRBJ2-5; 13 bases agree with TRBD2. CDR1 and CDR2 (germline): SSHAT, FNYEAQ (reference sequence). The CDR3 length is 19 residues. In DNA form, the CDR3 reads TGTGCTAGCAGCTTAGTAACTAGCGGGAGGGATACCTGGCAAGAGACCCAGTACTTC. Protein: CASSLVTSGRDTWQETQYF. Full variable domain (missing parts from reference TRBV7-7 and TRBJ2-5): GAGVSQSPRYKVTKRGQDVTLRCDPISSHATLYWYQQALGQGPEFLTYFNYEAQPDKSGLPSDRFSAERPEGSISTLTIQRTEQRDSAMYRCASSLVTSGRDTWQETQYFGPGTRLLVL.

The rearrangement joins TRBV20-1 to TRBJ1-2; D remains ambiguous. The V and J ends lost 1 base and 2 bases respectively, with 8 bases between them. The CDR3 is made up of 13 amino acids. CDR1 is DFQATT, CDR2 SNEGSKA, per germline (reference sequence). The CDR3, as DNA: TGCAGTGCTAGAGTGCTAGGGAACTATGGCTACACCTTC. Its translation: CSARVLGNYGYTF.

The table lists this clonotype with many counts. The chain carries TRBV7-3 and TRBJ1-2; D might be TRBD1 (5 bases). The germline V gene has CDR1 SGHTA and CDR2 FQGTGA. The germline V and J ends were trimmed by 5 bases and 0 bases, with 10 bases remaining between them. There are 14 residues in the CDR3. CDR3 DNA sequence: TGTGCCAGCAGCACCGGGACCCCTAACTATGGCTACACCTTC. This translates into CASSTGTPNYGYTF.

As concerns this clonotype: An end of the junction differs from the germline gene, which may be a read error. The chain combines TRBV10-3 with TRBJ1-5; possibly TRBD1 for D (5 bases). This CDR3 is built from 15 residues. CDR1 and CDR2 from the germline V gene are ENHRY and SYGVKD. CDR3 sequence (DNA): TGTGTCATCAGTGGGGCCAGGAATAGCAATCAGCCCCAGCATTTT. Protein product: CVISGARNSNQPQHF.

V is TRBV19 and J is TRBJ1-5, with D perhaps matching TRBD1 (5 bases). The CDR3 totals 15 residues. Trimming pared 3 bases from V and 3 bases from J, leaving 12 bases between. Germline V gives CDR1 LNHDA, CDR2 SQIVND (reference sequence). CDR3 nucleotide sequence: TGTGCCAGTAGTATTGAATCGACAGTCAATCAGCCCCAGCATTTT. This translates into CASSIESTVNQPQHF.

The chain carries TRBV6-1 and TRBJ1-2; D remains unclear. The germline V and J ends were trimmed by 4 bases and 2 bases, with 8 bases remaining between them. Germline CDR1 and CDR2: MNHNS and SASEGT. This CDR3 contains 13 residues. CDR3 DNA sequence: TGTGCCAGCAGTGCGACATCGAACTATGGCTACACCTTC. Translation gives CASSATSNYGYTF.

The genes are TRBV20-1 and TRBJ2-2; the D is unclear. Germline CDR1 and CDR2: DFQATT and SNEGSKA (reference sequence). The CDR3 is 15 residues long. The ends were cut back, 4 bases at V and 1 base at J, with 13 bases in the middle. This CDR3 reads CSAIYPRRNTGELFF. CDR3 DNA sequence: TGCAGTGCTATATACCCCCGACGGAACACCGGGGAGCTGTTTTTT.

The rearrangement links TRBV7-6 to TRBJ1-1; TRBD1 aligns across 10 bases. V dropped 5 bases and J dropped 10; count of bases not matched to a gene: 10. Germline CDR1 and CDR2: SGHVS and FNYEAQ. This CDR3 has 14 amino acids. The CDR3 nucleotides are TGTGCCAGCAGCGAGAGACAGGGGGCGGCTGGAGCTTTCTTT. It codes for CASSERQGAAGAFF.

The V call is TRBV20-1, the J call TRBJ1-5, with D possibly matching TRBD1 (5 bases). Looked up from germline, CDR1 is DFQATT and CDR2 is SNEGSKA (reference sequence). V lost 6 bases to trimming and J lost 11 bases, with 14 bases between them. CDR3 length: 11 amino acids. CDR3 amino acids: CSAGSGESQHF. In nucleotides, the CDR3 is TGCAGTGCCGGGTCGGGGGAGTCCCAGCATTTT.

This clonotype showed up just a few times. This chain joins TRBV29-1 and TRBJ2-7; D uncertain. This CDR3 is built from 14 residues. V was pared by 0 bases and J by 4 bases, with 13 bases between. Germline V lookup: CDR1 SQVTM, CDR2 ANQGSEA. CDR3 in amino acids: CSVEDPDSVYEQYF. Here the CDR3 DNA reads TGCAGCGTTGAAGATCCCGACTCCGTATACGAGCAGTACTTC.

This clonotype was observed a single time. This rearrangement joins TRBV4-1 to TRBJ2-7, with D possibly matching TRBD1 (5 bases). The CDR3 spans 14 residues. Germline lookup yields CDR1 MGHRA and CDR2 YSYEKL. The germline V and J ends were trimmed by 1 base and 9 bases, with 16 bases remaining between them. CDR3 loop: CASSQAQWGPRQYF. The CDR3 DNA sequence: TGCGCCAGCAGCCAAGCTCAATGGGGCCCACGGCAGTACTTC.

The chain couples TRBV20-1 to TRBJ2-5, with 7 bases lining up with TRBD2. From germline, CDR1 is DFQATT and CDR2 SNEGSKA (reference sequence). Losses at the gene ends were 5 bases for V and 1 base for J; bases not matched to a gene: 7. The CDR3 consists of 14 residues. CDR3 nucleotide sequence: TGCAGTGCTGAGACCGGGAGGTTCCAAGAGACCCAGTACTTC. Translation gives CSAETGRFQETQYF.

This chain uses TRBV5-1 with TRBJ1-1; TRBD1 might be the D (6 bases). V lost 4 bases and J lost 4, with 23 bases in between. The V gene's germline CDR1 is SGHRS and CDR2 YFSETQ. The CDR3 spans 17 residues. DNA for the CDR3: TGCGCCAGCAGCCTTGGAGCAGGGGCGGGTTTGGGCACTGAAGCTTTCTTT. Translation: CASSLGAGAGLGTEAFF.